This entry lists 22 T cell receptor beta chains sequenced from one sample in a study of blood T cell repertoires in COVID-19 (dated by TCRdb to the early 2020s). Library generation was performed with the immunoSEQ multiplex PCR assay. The clones in this table, taken by TCRdb from immuneACCESS, are in-frame only. Not every clone is retained; where verified, under half of the shortfall comes from an unresolved V gene, and the cause of the rest is unknown. This sample is represented by about 260,000 clones; around 90% of them were singletons. In total, the top ten clones hold 4% of the sample. The material sequenced was peripheral blood. These receptors came from a man aged 55-75 years who had recovered from COVID-19.

The chain is built from TRBV7-2 and TRBJ1-2; 9 bases are shared with TRBD1. Germline V CDR1 and CDR2: SGHTA, FQGNSA. Losses at the gene ends were 3 bases for V and 4 bases for J; bases not matched to a gene: 6. The CDR3 covers 15 residues. CDR3 bases: TGTGCCAGCAGCTTGATGGGGACAGGGATCTATGGCTACACCTTC. As protein: CASSLMGTGIYGYTF.

The rearrangement links TRBV3-1 (or the pseudogene TRBV3-2) to TRBJ1-2; D is undetermined. Trimming removed 4 bases at V and 8 bases at J, with 20 bases between. The CDR3 runs 15 residues. Germline assignment: CDR1 LGHDT and CDR2 YNNKEL (reference sequence). The CDR3 is CASSLSDLPAGGYTF. CDR3 DNA: TGTGCCAGCAGCCTCTCGGACCTCCCGGCGGGGGGCTACACCTTC.

The CDR3: CASSSRTGAYEQYF. In nucleotides, the CDR3 is TGTGCCAGCAGCTCAAGGACAGGTGCCTACGAGCAGTACTTC. The chain joins TRBV7-9 to TRBJ2-7; 7 nucleotides align to TRBD1. The CDR3 extends over 14 amino acids. V lost 4 bases and J lost 2; bases outside the gene matches: 5. From germline, CDR1 is SEHNR and CDR2 FQNEAQ (reference sequence).

The chain joins TRBV5-1 to TRBJ2-7, with unresolved D. CDR1 and CDR2 from the germline V gene are SGHRS and YFSETQ. This CDR3 region has 14 residues. The V end was cut by 3 bases, the J end by 4 bases, with 14 bases between. In DNA form, the CDR3 reads TGCGCCAGCAGCTCGGAGCTTCTGAAATACGAGCAGTACTTC. Encoded protein: CASSSELLKYEQYF.

The table lists this clone with many counts. The chain combines TRBV27 with TRBJ1-6; D may be TRBD1 (6 bases). The length of the CDR3 is 17 residues. V dropped 4 bases and J dropped 0 bases, with 13 bases sitting between them. Germline assignment: CDR1 MNHEY and CDR2 SMNVEV (reference sequence). The chain's CDR3 is CASSYDGQSSYNSPLHF. CDR3 nucleotides: TGTGCCAGCAGTTACGACGGACAGAGCTCCTATAATTCACCCCTCCACTTT.

This chain joins TRBV20-1 and TRBJ2-7; the match to TRBD1 covers 8 bases. V dropped 5 bases and J dropped 3; count of bases not matched to a gene: 0. Per the germline V gene, CDR1 is DFQATT and CDR2 is SNEGSKA (reference sequence). The CDR3 length is 11 residues. CDR3 protein: CSAGQGYEQYF. For the CDR3, the DNA is TGCAGTGCTGGACAGGGCTACGAGCAGTACTTC.

This clone was detected ten times or more. The genes are TRBV7-9 and TRBJ2-1; D is perhaps TRBD1 (5 bases). The germline V gene has CDR1 SEHNR and CDR2 FQNEAQ (reference sequence). This CDR3 comprises 14 residues. Trimming removed 7 bases at V and 5 bases at J, with 15 bases between. Here the CDR3 reads CASTPRGQDNEQFF. CDR3 coding DNA: TGTGCCAGCACCCCAAGGGGTCAGGACAATGAGCAGTTCTTC.

The rearrangement links TRBV3-1 (or the pseudogene TRBV3-2) to TRBJ1-2; 10 bases map to TRBD1. The trim removed 3 bases at V and 6 bases at J, leaving 4 bases unmatched. Looked up from germline, CDR1 is LGHDT and CDR2 is YNNKEL (reference sequence). The CDR3 has 14 residues. CDR3: CASSQLGTGDGYTF. The CDR3 nucleotides are TGTGCCAGCAGCCAGCTCGGGACAGGGGATGGCTACACCTTC.

The CDR3: CASSPGQGIYEQYF. DNA of the CDR3: TGTGCCAGCAGCCCAGGACAGGGTATCTACGAGCAGTACTTC. The chain combines TRBV13 with TRBJ2-7, with 8 bases fitting TRBD1. The CDR3 runs 14 residues. Trimming took 5 bases from V and 3 from J; bases not matched to a gene: 6. Germline CDR1 reads PRHDT; CDR2 reads FYEKMQ (reference sequence).

The chain links TRBV19 to TRBJ2-3, with 7 bases fitting TRBD1. The CDR3 runs to 15 residues. CDR1 is LNHDA and CDR2 is SQIVND in the germline V gene (reference sequence). The ends lost 8 bases at V and 1 base at J; junction bases unmatched: 9. The CDR3: CASANRGPGTDTQYF. DNA for the CDR3: TGTGCCAGTGCAAACAGGGGCCCGGGCACAGATACGCAGTATTTT.

This clone was recorded once. The V gene is TRBV5-1, the J gene TRBJ2-7; 8 nucleotides match TRBD1. The germline CDR1 and CDR2 sequences are SGHRS and YFSETQ. The CDR3 runs 16 residues. The ends lost 4 bases at V and 0 bases at J; junction bases unmatched: 9. The CDR3 region has the DNA TGCGCCAGCAGCGGCCCCAAGGACAGGGTCTCCTACGAGCAGTACTTC. Amino acids: CASSGPKDRVSYEQYF. Variable domain in full (rest from reference TRBV5-1 and TRBJ2-7): KAGVTQTPRYLIKTRGQQVTLSCSPISGHRSVSWYQQTPGQGLQFLFEYFSETQRNKGNFPGRFSGRQFSNSRSEMNVSTLELGDSALYLCASSGPKDRVSYEQYFGPGTRLTVT.

The chain couples TRBV6-1 to TRBJ2-7; 10 bases map to TRBD1. The CDR3 extends over 13 amino acids. The junction had 5 bases not matched to a gene; V was cut back by 6 bases and J by 6 bases. CDR1 and CDR2 (germline): MNHNS, SASEGT. CDR3 DNA sequence: TGTGCCAGCAGCACCGGGACAGGGGTCGAGCAGTACTTC. Translation gives CASSTGTGVEQYF.

This clone was detected only once. The chain links TRBV4-2 to TRBJ2-7; D might be TRBD2 (5 bases). The CDR3 consists of 13 residues. V shed 1 base and J shed 3 bases, with 7 bases lying between them. Germline assignment: CDR1 LGHNA and CDR2 YNFKEQ. The CDR3 DNA reads as TGTGCCAGCAGCCAAGGGGCGGGCTACGAGCAGTACTTC. Protein sequence: CASSQGAGYEQYF.

The chain carries TRBV7-2 and TRBJ2-7; 14 bases map to TRBD2. CDR3 length: 18 amino acids. The germline V gene encodes CDR1 SGHTA and CDR2 FQGNSA. With 5 bases clipped from V and 6 bases from J, the junction kept 15 bases outside the gene matches. CDR3 DNA: TGTGCCAGCAGCACTATTCCGGCAGGACTAGCGGGGGGCCTCGAGCAGTACTTC. Its translation is CASSTIPAGLAGGLEQYF. The whole variable domain, filled in from reference TRBV7-2 and TRBJ2-7, reads GAGVSQSPSNKVTEKGKDVELRCDPISGHTALYWYRQSLGQGLEFLIYFQGNSAPDKSGLPSDRFSAERTGGSVSTLTIQRTQQEDSAVYLCASSTIPAGLAGGLEQYFGPGTRLTVT.

The CDR3 region has the DNA TGTGCCAGCAGCCCTCAGGGCGGCGCGATCACTGAAGCTTTCTTT. Its protein product is CASSPQGGAITEAFF. The chain uses TRBV5-5 and TRBJ1-1; TRBD1 might be the D (5 bases). Looked up from germline, CDR1 is SGHKS and CDR2 is YYEKEE (reference sequence). This CDR3 has 15 residues. Trimming shortened V by 4 bases and J by 4 bases, and 17 bases separated the two germline ends.

This sequence joins TRBV9 and TRBJ1-2; D is undetermined. This CDR3 comprises 14 residues. The germline V and J ends were trimmed by 0 bases and 3 bases, with 9 bases remaining between them. The germline CDR1 and CDR2 sequences are SGDLS and YYNGEE. Here the CDR3 DNA reads TGTGCCAGCAGCGTAGCTATACGGGACTATGGCTACACCTTC. This encodes CASSVAIRDYGYTF.

Only one count was recorded for this clone. V usage is TRBV5-1 and J usage is TRBJ1-2, with TRBD1 matching over 12 bases. Germline CDR1 reads SGHRS; CDR2 reads YFSETQ. Unmatched junction bases numbered 8, after V lost 0 bases and J lost 2 bases. CDR3 size: 18 residues. The CDR3 sequence is CASSLAGIGTGGNYGYTF. The DNA for the CDR3 is TGCGCCAGCAGCTTGGCCGGGATAGGGACAGGGGGCAACTATGGCTACACCTTC.

V and J are TRBV29-1 and TRBJ2-7; 8 bases are a match to TRBD1. Germline lookup yields CDR1 SQVTM and CDR2 ANQGSEA. This CDR3 has 13 amino acids. Trimming cost V 5 bases and J 6 bases; bases outside gene matches: 9. In DNA, the CDR3 is TGCAGCGTTACCCCAGGGGACAGGCGCGAGCAGTACTTC. It is translated as CSVTPGDRREQYF.

The chain combines TRBV4-2 with TRBJ2-3; D gene ambiguous. Trimming pared 1 base from V and 4 bases from J, leaving 9 bases between. Germline CDR1 reads LGHNA; CDR2 reads YNFKEQ. This CDR3 contains 14 residues. The CDR3 sequence: CASSQGATADTQYF. The DNA of the CDR3 is TGTGCCAGCAGCCAAGGCGCTACGGCAGATACGCAGTATTTT.

This chain joins TRBV5-8 and TRBJ1-2; D may be TRBD1 (5 bases). Per the germline V gene, CDR1 is SGHTS and CDR2 is YDEGEE. The CDR3 length is 15 residues. The V and J ends lost 2 bases and 8 bases respectively, with 19 bases between them. This CDR3 is CASSLMGREEGGYTF. The CDR3 bases are TGTGCCAGCAGCTTAATGGGGCGGGAGGAAGGCGGCTACACCTTC.

V and J are TRBV6-2 or TRBV6-3 and TRBJ2-7; 10 nucleotides match TRBD1. V lost 2 bases to trimming and J lost 5 bases; unmatched junction nucleotides: 6. Per the germline V gene, CDR1 is MNHEY and CDR2 is SVGEGT. The CDR3 runs to 15 residues. For the CDR3, the DNA is TGTGCCAGCAGTTACGGGACAGGGGTTACCAACGAGCAGTACTTC. Its translation: CASSYGTGVTNEQYF.

This clone was found a few times. The J gene is TRBJ2-3, the V gene TRBV5-1; 8 positions agree with TRBD1. The CDR3 covers 14 residues. Germline assignment: CDR1 SGHRS and CDR2 YFSETQ. The J segment lost 5 bases and the V segment lost 4 bases, leaving 6 bases of the junction unmatched. CDR3 protein: CASSPGGVGDTQYF. In nucleotides, the CDR3 is TGCGCCAGCAGCCCAGGGGGCGTAGGAGATACGCAGTATTTT.